A single sample is the source of the 9 T cell receptor beta chains below, sequenced in a study of OX40 agonist ivuxolimab in advanced cancers. Sequencing was performed with immunoSEQ multiplex PCR; in TCRdb, only in-frame clones are kept and a portion is missing. The sample has about 34,000 clones; about four fifths are singletons. Sequencing used CD4+ or CD8+ T cells sorted from blood, obtained in a trial of the OX40 agonist ivuxolimab. The source is an adult with an advanced solid tumor such as melanoma, head and neck, liver or kidney cancer.

V is TRBV2 and J is TRBJ1-5; D is unresolved. CDR3 length: 14 residues. CDR1 and CDR2 (germline): SNHLY, FYNNEI. V was clipped by 3 bases and J by 2 bases, with 8 bases between them. The chain's CDR3 is CASSDSTRNQPQHF. The CDR3 nucleotides read TGTGCCAGCAGTGATTCCACACGCAATCAGCCCCAGCATTTT.

The rearrangement joins TRBV6-5 to TRBJ2-4, with 7 bases identical to TRBD1. Germline V gene sequence: CDR1 MNHEY, CDR2 SVGAGI. J was trimmed by 3 bases and V by 6 bases; bases with no gene match: 8. The CDR3 has 15 residues. CDR3 in DNA: TGTGCCAGCAGACATCCAGCAGGGGGCAAAAACATTCAGTACTTC. Protein sequence: CASRHPAGGKNIQYF.

This clone was recorded only once. The chain carries TRBV5-4 and TRBJ2-5, with TRBD2 matching over 11 bases. The germline gives CDR1 SGHNT, CDR2 YYREEE (reference sequence). The J segment lost 3 bases and the V segment lost 0 bases, leaving 7 bases of the junction unmatched. The CDR3 runs 17 residues. The CDR3 bases are TGTGCCAGCAGCTTGGGTGGGACTAGCGGCGTCAAAGAGACCCAGTACTTC. It yields the protein CASSLGGTSGVKETQYF. Full variable domain (missing parts from reference TRBV5-4 and TRBJ2-5): ETGVTQSPTHLIKTRGQQVTLRCSSQSGHNTVSWYQQALGQGPQFIFQYYREEENGRGNFPPRFSGLQFPNYSSELNVNALELDDSALYLCASSLGGTSGVKETQYFGPGTRLLVL.

V is TRBV4-2 and J is TRBJ2-1; 7 nucleotides align to TRBD1. V gave up 0 bases and J gave up 5 bases; unmatched junction bases: 1. The CDR3 extends over 14 amino acids. Germline V gene lookup returns CDR1 LGHNA and CDR2 YNFKEQ. CDR3 DNA sequence: TGTGCCAGCAGCCAAGATGACAGGGACAATGAGCAGTTCTTC. It is translated as CASSQDDRDNEQFF.

The genes are TRBV5-4 and TRBJ2-3; D call uncertain. This CDR3 region has 15 residues. The V end was cut by 4 bases, the J end by 5 bases, with 17 bases between. Germline CDR1 is SGHNT and CDR2 is YYREEE (reference sequence). The DNA for the CDR3 is TGTGCCAGCAGCCCCGACTTGATAGTGGGAGATACGCAGTATTTT. Translation gives CASSPDLIVGDTQYF.

This clone was seen just once. J is TRBJ2-1 and V is TRBV7-9; D is uncertain. CDR3 length: 13 residues. Trimming pared 2 bases from V and 1 base from J, leaving 3 bases between. Germline CDR1 is SEHNR and CDR2 is FQNEAQ (reference sequence). The CDR3: CASSLSSYNEQFF. DNA of the CDR3: TGTGCCAGCAGCTTATCATCCTACAATGAGCAGTTCTTC.

The chain is built from TRBV4-2 and TRBJ2-7; 11 bases are shared with TRBD2. The V segment lost 4 bases and the J segment 3 bases; nucleotides outside the gene matches: 8. CDR1 is LGHNA, CDR2 YNFKEQ, per germline. CDR3 size: 16 residues. This CDR3 reads CASSPDTSGSFYEQYF. In DNA, the CDR3 is TGTGCCAGCAGCCCAGACACTAGCGGGAGTTTCTACGAGCAGTACTTC.

The chain has TRBV30 and TRBJ2-7; 7 bases fit TRBD1. This CDR3 spans 15 amino acids. The ends lost 5 bases at V and 1 base at J; junction bases unmatched: 11. Germline V gene sequence: CDR1 GTSNPN, CDR2 SVGIG (reference sequence). The CDR3 loop reads CAWSNGQVVSYEQYF. DNA of the CDR3: TGTGCCTGGTCTAACGGACAGGTCGTTTCCTACGAGCAGTACTTC.

This rearrangement joins TRBV4-3 to TRBJ1-1, with D hard to call. The ends were cut back, 2 bases at V and 3 bases at J, with 7 bases in the middle. The CDR3 covers 13 residues. From germline, CDR1 is LGHNA and CDR2 YSLEER. CDR3 protein: CASSQNKDTEAFF. The CDR3 region has the DNA TGCGCCAGCAGCCAAAACAAGGACACTGAAGCTTTCTTT.